This T cell receptor beta chain is drawn from a study of type 1 and type 2 diabetes patients. At the level of the study: Donors were type 1 diabetes, type 2 diabetes, or nondiabetic controls. T cells were magnetically sorted from PBMCs as CD4+ or CD8+ subsets.

Overall study findings and caveats: Type 2 diabetes and control samples shared highly correlated V and J usage, averaging around 0.97. Age and gender were not matched between study groups, possibly biasing interpretation.

Genomic DNA was the PCR template. A primer set of 30 forward and 13 reverse primers amplified the CDR3. TCRdb re-called the multiplex PCR reads with MiXCR, one entry per CDR3 protein. Of approximately 260,000 distinct CDR3 sequences listed, around 47% are singletons. Comment on this clonotype: What it recognizes is unknown.

V was pared by 4 bases and J by 2 bases, with 12 bases between. The CDR3 length is 14 residues. Germline CDR1 is ENHRY and CDR2 is SYGVKD. The rearrangement links TRBV10-3 to TRBJ2-7; D is unclear. The sequence came from a man aged 18 to 30 with type 2 diabetes. Sequencing input: peripheral blood mononuclear cells (PBMCs). The CDR3 loop reads CAISGTKQPYEQYF. The DNA of the CDR3 is TGTGCCATCAGTGGAACCAAACAACCCTACGAGCAGTACTTC.